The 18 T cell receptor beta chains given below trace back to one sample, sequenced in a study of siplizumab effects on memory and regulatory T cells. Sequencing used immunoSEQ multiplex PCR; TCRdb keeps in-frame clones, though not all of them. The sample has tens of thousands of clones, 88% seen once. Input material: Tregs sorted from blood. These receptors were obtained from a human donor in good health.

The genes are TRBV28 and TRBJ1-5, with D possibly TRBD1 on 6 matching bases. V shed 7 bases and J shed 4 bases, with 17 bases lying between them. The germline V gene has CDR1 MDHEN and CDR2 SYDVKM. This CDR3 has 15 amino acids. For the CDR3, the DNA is TGTGCCAGCACCTTAAGGGGGGCCTCAAATCAGCCCCAGCATTTT. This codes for CASTLRGASNQPQHF.

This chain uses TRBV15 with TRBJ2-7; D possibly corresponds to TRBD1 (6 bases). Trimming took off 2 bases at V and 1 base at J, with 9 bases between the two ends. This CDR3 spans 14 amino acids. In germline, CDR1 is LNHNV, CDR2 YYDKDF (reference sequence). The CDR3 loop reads CATSRRTDSYEQYF. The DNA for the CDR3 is TGTGCCACCAGCAGACGGACAGATTCCTACGAGCAGTACTTC. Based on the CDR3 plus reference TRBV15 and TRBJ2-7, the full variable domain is DAMVIQNPRYQVTQFGKPVTLSCSQTLNHNVMYWYQQKSSQAPKLLFHYYDKDFNNEADTPDNFQSRRPNTSFCFLDIRSPGLGDTAMYLCATSRRTDSYEQYFGPGTRLTVT.

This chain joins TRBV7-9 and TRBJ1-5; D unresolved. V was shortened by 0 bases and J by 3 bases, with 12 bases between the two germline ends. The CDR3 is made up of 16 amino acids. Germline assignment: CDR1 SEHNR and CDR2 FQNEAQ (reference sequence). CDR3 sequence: CASSLAVQGYNQPQHF. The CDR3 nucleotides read TGTGCCAGCAGCTTAGCGGTCCAAGGTTACAATCAGCCCCAGCATTTT.

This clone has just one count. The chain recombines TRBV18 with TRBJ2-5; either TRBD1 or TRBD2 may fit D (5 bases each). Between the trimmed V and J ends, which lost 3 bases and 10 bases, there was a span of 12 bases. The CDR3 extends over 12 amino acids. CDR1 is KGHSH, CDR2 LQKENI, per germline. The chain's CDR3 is CASSPGERDQYF. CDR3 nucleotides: TGTGCCAGCTCACCGGGGGAGAGGGACCAGTACTTC.

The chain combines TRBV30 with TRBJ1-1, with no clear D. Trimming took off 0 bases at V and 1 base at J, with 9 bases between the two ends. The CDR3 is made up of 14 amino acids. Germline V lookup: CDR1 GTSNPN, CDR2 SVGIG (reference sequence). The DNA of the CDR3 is TGTGCCTGGAGTGTACGGGCCAGGAACACTGAAGCTTTCTTT. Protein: CAWSVRARNTEAFF.

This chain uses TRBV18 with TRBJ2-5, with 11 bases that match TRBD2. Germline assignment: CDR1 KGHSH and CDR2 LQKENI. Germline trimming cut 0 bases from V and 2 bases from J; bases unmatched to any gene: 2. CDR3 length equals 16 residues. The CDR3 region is CASSPPRLAGQETQYF. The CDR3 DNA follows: TGTGCCAGCTCACCACCGAGACTAGCGGGGCAAGAGACCCAGTACTTC.

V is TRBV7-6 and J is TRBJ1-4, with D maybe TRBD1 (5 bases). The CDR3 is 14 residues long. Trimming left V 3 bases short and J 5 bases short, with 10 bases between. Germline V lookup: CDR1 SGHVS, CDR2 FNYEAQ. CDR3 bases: TGTGCCAGCAGCTTCCGGGGGGAAAATGAAAAACTGTTTTTT. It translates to CASSFRGENEKLFF.

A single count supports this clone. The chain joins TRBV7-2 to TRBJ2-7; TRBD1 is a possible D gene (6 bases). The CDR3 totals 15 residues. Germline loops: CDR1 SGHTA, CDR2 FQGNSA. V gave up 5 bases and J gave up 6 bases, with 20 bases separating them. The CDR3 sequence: CASSRTGTLRAEQYF. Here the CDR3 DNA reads TGTGCCAGCAGCCGTACCGGGACACTCCGGGCCGAGCAGTACTTC.

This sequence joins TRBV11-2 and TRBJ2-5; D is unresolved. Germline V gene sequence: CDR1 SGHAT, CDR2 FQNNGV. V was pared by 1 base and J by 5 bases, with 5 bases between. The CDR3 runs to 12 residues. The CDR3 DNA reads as TGTGCCAGCAGCTTAGCCCGGGAGACCCAGTACTTC. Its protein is CASSLARETQYF.

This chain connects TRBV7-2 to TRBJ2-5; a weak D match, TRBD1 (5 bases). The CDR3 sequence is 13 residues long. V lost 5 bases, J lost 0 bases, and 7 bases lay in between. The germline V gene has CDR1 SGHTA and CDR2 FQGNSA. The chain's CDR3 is CASSRQHQETQYF. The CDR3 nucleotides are TGTGCCAGCAGCCGACAGCACCAAGAGACCCAGTACTTC.

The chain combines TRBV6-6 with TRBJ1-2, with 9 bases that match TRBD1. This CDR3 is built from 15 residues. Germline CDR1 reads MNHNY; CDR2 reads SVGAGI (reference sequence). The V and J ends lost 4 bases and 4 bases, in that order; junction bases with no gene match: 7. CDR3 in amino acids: CASSSGTGLIYGYTF. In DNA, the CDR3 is TGTGCCAGCAGTTCCGGGACAGGGCTCATCTATGGCTACACCTTC.

The CDR3 here is CASSPLSGANVLTF. The DNA for the CDR3 is TGTGCCAGCAGCCCTCTCAGCGGGGCCAACGTCCTGACTTTC. The genes are TRBV7-3 and TRBJ2-6; D ambiguous. The CDR3 has 14 amino acids. Germline V gene data show CDR1 as SGHTA and CDR2 as FQGTGA. V was shortened by 5 bases and J by 4 bases, with 9 bases between the two germline ends. Complete variable domain (other parts from reference TRBV7-3 and TRBJ2-6): GAGVSQTPSNKVTEKGKYVELRCDPISGHTALYWYRQSLGQGPEFLIYFQGTGAADDSGLPNDRFFAVRPEGSVSTLKIQRTERGDSAVYLCASSPLSGANVLTFGAGSRLTVL.

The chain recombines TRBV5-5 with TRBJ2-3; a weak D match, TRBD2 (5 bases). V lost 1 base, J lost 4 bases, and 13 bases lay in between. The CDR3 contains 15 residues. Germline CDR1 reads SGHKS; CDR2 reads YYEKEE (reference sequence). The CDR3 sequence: CASSLNGLASDTQYF. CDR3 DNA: TGTGCCAGCAGCTTGAACGGACTGGCATCAGATACGCAGTATTTT.

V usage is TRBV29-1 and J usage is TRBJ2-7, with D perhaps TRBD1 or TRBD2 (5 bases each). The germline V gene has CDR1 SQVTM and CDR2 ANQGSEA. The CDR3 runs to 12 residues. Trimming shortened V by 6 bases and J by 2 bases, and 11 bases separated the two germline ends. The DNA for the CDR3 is TGCAGCGTAGGGGACGGGGCCTACGAGCAGTACTTC. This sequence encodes CSVGDGAYEQYF.

The DNA of the CDR3 is TGCGCCAGCAGCTTGTTGGGAGAACTATCCGAGCAGTACTTC. It encodes CASSLLGELSEQYF. The rearrangement uses TRBV5-1 and TRBJ2-7, with D perhaps TRBD2 (5 bases). V was cut by 1 base and J by 6 bases, with 14 bases left in between. The germline gives CDR1 SGHRS, CDR2 YFSETQ. The CDR3 has 14 amino acids.

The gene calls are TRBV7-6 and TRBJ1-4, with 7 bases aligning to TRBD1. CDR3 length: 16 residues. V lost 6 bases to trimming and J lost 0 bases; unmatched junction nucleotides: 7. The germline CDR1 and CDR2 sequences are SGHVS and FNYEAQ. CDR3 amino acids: CASSPTGVATNEKLFF. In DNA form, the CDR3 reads TGTGCCAGCAGTCCTACAGGGGTGGCAACTAATGAAAAACTGTTTTTT.

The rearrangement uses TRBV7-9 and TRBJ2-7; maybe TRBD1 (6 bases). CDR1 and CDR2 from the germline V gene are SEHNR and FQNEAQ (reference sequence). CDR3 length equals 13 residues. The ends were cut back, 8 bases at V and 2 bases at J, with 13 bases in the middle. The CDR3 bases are TGTGCCAGCGGACGTGGGGGCCCCTACGAGCAGTACTTC. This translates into CASGRGGPYEQYF.

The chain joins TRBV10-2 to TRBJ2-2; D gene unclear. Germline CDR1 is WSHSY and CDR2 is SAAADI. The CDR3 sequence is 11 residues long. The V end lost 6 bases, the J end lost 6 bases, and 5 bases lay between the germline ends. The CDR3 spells CASRGSGELFF. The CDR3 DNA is TGCGCCAGCAGAGGGTCCGGGGAGCTGTTTTTT.